Detailed here is one T cell receptor (beta chain). Its antigen target is currently unknown. Within one base of it there is no much larger clone, and no base qualities were kept. The library was prepared using the immunoSEQ multiplex PCR assay. Held by TCRdb, this immuneACCESS table contains in-frame sequences only and omits some clones. Under half of the omission traces to an unresolved V gene where checked; the cause of the rest is unknown. The table for this sample lists roughly 150,000 clones; around 90% of them were counted only once. The top ten hold about 0.64% of the sample. This sample is part of a study of control samples from healthy donors and cancer patients (dated by TCRdb to about 2020). The material sequenced was blood. The sequence was collected from a woman aged 25 to 45 in good health.

The CDR3 reads as follows: CASSVRPTINRGVGEKLFF. In nucleotides, the sequence is TGTGCCAGCAGCGTTCGTCCGACAATTAACAGGGGGGTTGGTGAAAAACTGTTTTTT. The chain employs TRBV9 and TRBJ1-4, and 8 junction bases match TRBD1. The germline V gene sets CDR1 to SGDLS and CDR2 to YYNGEE. Inclusive of the bounding cysteine and phenylalanine, the CDR3 is 19 residues long. Just the 57-base CDR3 DNA is kept, in frame starting at base 1. Trimming leaves V shorter by 2 bases and J shorter by 7 bases, with the junction holding 19 bases beyond the gene matches.